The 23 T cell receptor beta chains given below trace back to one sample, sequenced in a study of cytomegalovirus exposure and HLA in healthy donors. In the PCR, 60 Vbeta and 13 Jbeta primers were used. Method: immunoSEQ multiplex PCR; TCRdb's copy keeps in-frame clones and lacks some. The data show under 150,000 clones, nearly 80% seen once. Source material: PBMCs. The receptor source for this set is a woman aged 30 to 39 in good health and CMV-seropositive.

Here the CDR3 DNA reads TGTGCCAGCAGGGCTGGACTAGCGGGCGGGGAGCTGTTTTTT. It is translated as CASRAGLAGGELFF. The V and J genes are TRBV27 and TRBJ2-2; 11 bases match TRBD2. Germline V gene lookup returns CDR1 MNHEY and CDR2 SMNVEV (reference sequence). The J segment lost 7 bases and the V segment lost 6 bases, leaving 4 bases of the junction unmatched. The CDR3 consists of 14 residues.

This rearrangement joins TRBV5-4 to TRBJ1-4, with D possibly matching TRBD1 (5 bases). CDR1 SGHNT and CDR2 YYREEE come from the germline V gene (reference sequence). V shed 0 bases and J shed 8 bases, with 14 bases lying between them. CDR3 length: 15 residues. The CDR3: CASSLDGRVGEKLFF. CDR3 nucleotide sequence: TGTGCCAGCAGCTTGGATGGCAGGGTGGGCGAAAAACTGTTTTTT.

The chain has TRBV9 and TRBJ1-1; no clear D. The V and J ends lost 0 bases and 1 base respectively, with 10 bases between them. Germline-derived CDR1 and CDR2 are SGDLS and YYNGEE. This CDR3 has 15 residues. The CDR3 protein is CASSVGEGPNTEAFF. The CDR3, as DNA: TGTGCCAGCAGCGTAGGGGAGGGCCCGAACACTGAAGCTTTCTTT. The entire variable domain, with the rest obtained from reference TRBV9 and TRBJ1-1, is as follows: DSGVTQTPKHLITATGQRVTLRCSPRSGDLSVYWYQQSLDQGLQFLIQYYNGEERAKGNILERFSAQQFPDLHSELNLSSLELGDSALYFCASSVGEGPNTEAFFGQGTRLTVV.

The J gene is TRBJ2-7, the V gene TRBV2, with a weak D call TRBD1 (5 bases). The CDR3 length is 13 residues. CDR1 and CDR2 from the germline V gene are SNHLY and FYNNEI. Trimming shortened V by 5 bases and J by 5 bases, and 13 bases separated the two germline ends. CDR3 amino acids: CASSQGLNNEQYF. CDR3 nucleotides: TGTGCCAGCAGTCAGGGCCTTAACAACGAGCAGTACTTC.

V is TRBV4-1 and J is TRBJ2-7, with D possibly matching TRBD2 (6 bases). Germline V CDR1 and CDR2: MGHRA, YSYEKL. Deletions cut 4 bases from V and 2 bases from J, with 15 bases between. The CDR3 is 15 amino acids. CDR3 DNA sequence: TGCGCCAGCAGCCCCCAGGAGGGACCAGCCTACGAGCAGTACTTC. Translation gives CASSPQEGPAYEQYF.

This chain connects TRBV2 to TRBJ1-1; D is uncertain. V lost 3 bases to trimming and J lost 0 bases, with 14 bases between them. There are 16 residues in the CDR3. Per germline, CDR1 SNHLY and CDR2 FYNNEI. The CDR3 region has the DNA TGTGCCAGCAGTGATAGCGACGCTAGGATGAACACTGAAGCTTTCTTT. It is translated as CASSDSDARMNTEAFF.

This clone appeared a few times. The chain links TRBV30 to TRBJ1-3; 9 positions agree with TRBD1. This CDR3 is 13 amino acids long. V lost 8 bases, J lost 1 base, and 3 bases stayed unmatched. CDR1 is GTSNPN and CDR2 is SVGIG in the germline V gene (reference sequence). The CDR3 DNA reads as TGTGCCCTACAGGGGGCTTCTGGAAACACCATATATTTT. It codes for CALQGASGNTIYF. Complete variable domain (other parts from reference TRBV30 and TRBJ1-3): SQTIHQWPATLVQPVGSPLSLECTVEGTSNPNLYWYRQAAGRGLQLLFYSVGIGQISSEVPQNLSASRPQDRQFILSSKKLLLSDSGFYLCALQGASGNTIYFGEGSWLTVV.

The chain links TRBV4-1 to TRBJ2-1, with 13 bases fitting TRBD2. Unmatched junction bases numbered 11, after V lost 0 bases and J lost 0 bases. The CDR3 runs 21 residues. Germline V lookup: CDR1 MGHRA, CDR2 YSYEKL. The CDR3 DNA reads TGCGCCAGCAGCCAAGATTCCGGACTAGCGGGGGCCTTCCTCTCCTACAATGAGCAGTTCTTC. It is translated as CASSQDSGLAGAFLSYNEQFF.

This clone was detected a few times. CDR3 nucleotides: TGTGCCAGCAGTGAAGAAGGCTCGGGACAGGGCGAAAAACTGTTTTTT. Protein product: CASSEEGSGQGEKLFF. The chain is built from TRBV2 and TRBJ1-4; TRBD1 matches 9 bases. V trimming: 1 base; J trimming: 8 bases; junction bases outside the gene matches: 8. This CDR3 is built from 16 residues. Germline CDR1 SNHLY, CDR2 FYNNEI.

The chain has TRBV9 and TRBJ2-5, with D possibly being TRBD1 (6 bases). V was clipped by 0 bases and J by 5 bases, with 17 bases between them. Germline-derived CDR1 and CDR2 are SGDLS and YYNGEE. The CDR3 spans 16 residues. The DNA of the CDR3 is TGTGCCAGCAGCGTAGACCATGGGGGCTCGTGGGAGACCCAGTACTTC. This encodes CASSVDHGGSWETQYF.

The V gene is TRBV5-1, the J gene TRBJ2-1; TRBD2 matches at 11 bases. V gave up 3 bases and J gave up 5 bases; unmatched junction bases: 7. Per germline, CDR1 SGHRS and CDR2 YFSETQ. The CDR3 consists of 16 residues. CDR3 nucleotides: TGCGCCAGCAGCTCCCTACTAGCGGGGGCCCACAATGAGCAGTTCTTC. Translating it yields CASSSLLAGAHNEQFF.

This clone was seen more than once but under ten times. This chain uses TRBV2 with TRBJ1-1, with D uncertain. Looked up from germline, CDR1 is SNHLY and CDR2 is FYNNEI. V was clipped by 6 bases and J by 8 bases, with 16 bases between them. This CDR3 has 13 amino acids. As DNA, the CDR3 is TGTGCCAGCAGGAGAAACGGGGTAATAGAAGCTTTCTTT. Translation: CASRRNGVIEAFF.

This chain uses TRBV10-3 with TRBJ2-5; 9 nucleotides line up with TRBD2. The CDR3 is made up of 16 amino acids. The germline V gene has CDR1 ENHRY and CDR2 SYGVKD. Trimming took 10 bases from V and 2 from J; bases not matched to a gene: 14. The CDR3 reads CATTLSGGTIQETQYF. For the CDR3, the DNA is TGTGCCACCACCCTGAGCGGGGGGACTATACAAGAGACCCAGTACTTC.

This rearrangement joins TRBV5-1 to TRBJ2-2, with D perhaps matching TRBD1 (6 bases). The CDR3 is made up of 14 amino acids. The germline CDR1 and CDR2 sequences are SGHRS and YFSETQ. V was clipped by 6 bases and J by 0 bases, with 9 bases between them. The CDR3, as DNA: TGCGCCAGCACCGGGACACCGAACACCGGGGAGCTGTTTTTT. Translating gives CASTGTPNTGELFF. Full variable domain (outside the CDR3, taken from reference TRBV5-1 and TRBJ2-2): KAGVTQTPRYLIKTRGQQVTLSCSPISGHRSVSWYQQTPGQGLQFLFEYFSETQRNKGNFPGRFSGRQFSNSRSEMNVSTLELGDSALYLCASTGTPNTGELFFGEGSRLTVL.

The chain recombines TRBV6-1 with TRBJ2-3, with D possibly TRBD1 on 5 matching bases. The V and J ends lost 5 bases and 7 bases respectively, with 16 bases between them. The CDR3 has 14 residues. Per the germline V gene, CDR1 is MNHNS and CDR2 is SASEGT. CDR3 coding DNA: TGTGCCAGCAGTACCGAAAGGGGAACGAATACGCAGTATTTT. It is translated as CASSTERGTNTQYF.

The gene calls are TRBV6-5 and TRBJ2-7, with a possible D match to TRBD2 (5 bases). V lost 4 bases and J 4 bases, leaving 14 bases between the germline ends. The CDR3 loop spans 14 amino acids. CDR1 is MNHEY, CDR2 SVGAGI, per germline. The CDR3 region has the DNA TGTGCCAGCAGTTCTCTAGCACTAGGGTACGAGCAGTACTTC. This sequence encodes CASSSLALGYEQYF.

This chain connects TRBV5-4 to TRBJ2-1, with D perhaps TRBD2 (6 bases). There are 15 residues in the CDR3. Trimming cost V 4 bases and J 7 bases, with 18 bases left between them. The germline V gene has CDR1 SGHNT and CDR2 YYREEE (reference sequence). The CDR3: CASSRGTSLPNEQFF. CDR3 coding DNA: TGTGCCAGCAGCCGCGGGACTTCGTTACCAAATGAGCAGTTCTTC.

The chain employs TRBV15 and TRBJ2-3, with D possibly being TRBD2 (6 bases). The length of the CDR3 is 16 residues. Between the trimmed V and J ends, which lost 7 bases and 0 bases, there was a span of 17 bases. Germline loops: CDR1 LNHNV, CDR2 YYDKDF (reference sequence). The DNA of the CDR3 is TGTGCCACCATGAAGGGACTCGCAGAAAGCACAGATACGCAGTATTTT. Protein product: CATMKGLAESTDTQYF. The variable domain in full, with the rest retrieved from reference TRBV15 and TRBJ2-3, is DAMVIQNPRYQVTQFGKPVTLSCSQTLNHNVMYWYQQKSSQAPKLLFHYYDKDFNNEADTPDNFQSRRPNTSFCFLDIRSPGLGDTAMYLCATMKGLAESTDTQYFGPGTRLTVL.

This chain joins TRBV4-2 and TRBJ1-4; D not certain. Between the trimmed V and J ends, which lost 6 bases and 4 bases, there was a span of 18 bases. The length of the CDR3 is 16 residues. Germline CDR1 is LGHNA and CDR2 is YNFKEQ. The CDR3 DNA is TGTGCCAGCAGTCGACTTGGGCCAGCGGTTAATGAAAAACTGTTTTTT. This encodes CASSRLGPAVNEKLFF.

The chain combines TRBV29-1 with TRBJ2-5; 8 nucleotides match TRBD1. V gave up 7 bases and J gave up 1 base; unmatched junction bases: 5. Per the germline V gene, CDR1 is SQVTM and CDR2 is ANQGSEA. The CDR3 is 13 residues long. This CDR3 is CSGEGQGQETQYF. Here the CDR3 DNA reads TGCAGCGGAGAAGGACAGGGCCAAGAGACCCAGTACTTC.

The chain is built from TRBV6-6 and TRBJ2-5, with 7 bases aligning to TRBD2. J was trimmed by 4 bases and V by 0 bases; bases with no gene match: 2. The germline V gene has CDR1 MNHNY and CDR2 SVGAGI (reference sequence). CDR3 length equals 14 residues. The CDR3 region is CASSYSGGGETQYF. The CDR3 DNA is TGTGCCAGCAGTTACTCGGGCGGGGGAGAGACCCAGTACTTC.

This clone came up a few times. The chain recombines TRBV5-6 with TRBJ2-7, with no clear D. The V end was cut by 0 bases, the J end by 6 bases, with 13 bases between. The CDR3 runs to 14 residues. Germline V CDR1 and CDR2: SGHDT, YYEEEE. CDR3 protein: CASSLELNSGEQYF. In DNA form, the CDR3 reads TGTGCCAGCAGCTTGGAGCTTAACTCAGGCGAGCAGTACTTC.

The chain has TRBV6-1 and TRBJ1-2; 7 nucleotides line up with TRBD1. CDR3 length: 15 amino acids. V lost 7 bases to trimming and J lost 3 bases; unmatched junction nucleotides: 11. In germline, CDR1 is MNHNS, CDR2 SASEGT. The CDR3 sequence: CASTQLTGTHYGYTF. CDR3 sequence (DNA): TGTGCCAGCACCCAATTGACAGGGACGCACTATGGCTACACCTTC.